The clone carrying this T cell receptor (beta chain) was observed once. This CDR3 has 13 residues. Germline CDR1 SGHRS, CDR2 YFSETQ. Between the trimmed V and J ends, which lost 4 bases and 3 bases, there was a span of 10 bases. The data originate from a study of blood T cell repertoires in COVID-19. Original data processing: Amplified reference gene primers provided the basis for estimating nucleated cell counts. TCRdb's table, derived via immunoSEQ multiplex PCR, lists solely in-frame clones and lacks some. For V, J and clone size, that table is used; D and trimming come from the DNA. Among roughly 150,000 clones listed, under 90% were seen once.

V usage is TRBV5-1 and J usage is TRBJ1-2; possible D gene TRBD1, 5 bases. The TCR sequence derives from a human donor in a cohort sampled during active COVID-19. Sequenced: peripheral blood. CDR3: CASSPLTDYGYTF. CDR3 coding DNA: TGCGCCAGCAGCCCTCTGACAGACTATGGCTACACCTTC.